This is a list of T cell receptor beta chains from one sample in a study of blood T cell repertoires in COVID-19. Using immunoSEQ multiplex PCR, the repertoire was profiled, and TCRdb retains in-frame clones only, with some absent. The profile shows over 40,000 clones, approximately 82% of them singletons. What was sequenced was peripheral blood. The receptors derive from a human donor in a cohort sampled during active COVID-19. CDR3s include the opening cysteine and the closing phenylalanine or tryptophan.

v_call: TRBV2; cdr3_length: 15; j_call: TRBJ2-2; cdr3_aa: CASSGRTGSTGELFF
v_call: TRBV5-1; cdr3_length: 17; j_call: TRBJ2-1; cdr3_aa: CASSLAGASGSGREQFF
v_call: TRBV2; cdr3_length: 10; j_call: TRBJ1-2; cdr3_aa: CASRADGYTF
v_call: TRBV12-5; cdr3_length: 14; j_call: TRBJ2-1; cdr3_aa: CASGPGTPNNEQFF
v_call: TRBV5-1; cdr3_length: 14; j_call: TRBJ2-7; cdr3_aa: CASSRTGAPYEQYF
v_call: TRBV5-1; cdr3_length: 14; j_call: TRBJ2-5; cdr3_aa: CASSLPTGKETQYF
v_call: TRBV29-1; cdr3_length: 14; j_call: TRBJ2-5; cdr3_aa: CSVSDRGLQETQYF
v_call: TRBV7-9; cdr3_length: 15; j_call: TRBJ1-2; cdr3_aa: CASSSPGPLGGGYTF
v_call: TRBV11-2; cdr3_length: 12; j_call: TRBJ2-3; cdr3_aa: CASSSLADTQYF
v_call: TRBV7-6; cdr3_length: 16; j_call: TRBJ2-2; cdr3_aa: CASSPLTGPGTGELFF
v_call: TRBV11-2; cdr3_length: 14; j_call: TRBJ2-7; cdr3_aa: CASSSTANRYEQYF
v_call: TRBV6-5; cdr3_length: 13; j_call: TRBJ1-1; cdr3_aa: CASSRQGSTEAFF
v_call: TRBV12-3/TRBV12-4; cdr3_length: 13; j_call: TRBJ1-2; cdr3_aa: CASALRQGYGYTF
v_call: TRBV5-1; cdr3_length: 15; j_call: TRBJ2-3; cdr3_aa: CASSVRGSSTDTQYF
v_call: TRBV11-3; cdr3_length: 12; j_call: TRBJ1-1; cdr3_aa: CASSREEGEAFF
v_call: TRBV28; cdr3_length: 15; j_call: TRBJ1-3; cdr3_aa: CASSTGTGVGNTIYF
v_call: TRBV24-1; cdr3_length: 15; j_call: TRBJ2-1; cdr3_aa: CATSGTSGDYNEQFF
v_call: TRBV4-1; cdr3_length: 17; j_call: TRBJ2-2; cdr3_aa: CASSQPPGQVDTGELFF
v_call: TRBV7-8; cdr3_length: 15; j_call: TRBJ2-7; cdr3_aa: CASSRGQGRLYEQYF
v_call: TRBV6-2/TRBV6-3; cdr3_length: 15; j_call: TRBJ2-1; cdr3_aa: CASSSYIVTYNEQFF
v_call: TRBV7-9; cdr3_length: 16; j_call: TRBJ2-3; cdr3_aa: CASSLGTSGYTDTQYF
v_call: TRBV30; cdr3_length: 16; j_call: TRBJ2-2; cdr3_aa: CAWSLRGISSTGELFF
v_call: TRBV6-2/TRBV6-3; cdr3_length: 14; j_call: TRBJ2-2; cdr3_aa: CASSPTSFAGELFF
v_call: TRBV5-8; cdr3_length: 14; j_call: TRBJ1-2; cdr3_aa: CASSPRGGTRGYTF
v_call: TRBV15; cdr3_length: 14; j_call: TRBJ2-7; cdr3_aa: CATSEADDAYEQYF
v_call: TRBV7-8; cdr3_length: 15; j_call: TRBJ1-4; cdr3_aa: CASSPDRGRGEKLFF
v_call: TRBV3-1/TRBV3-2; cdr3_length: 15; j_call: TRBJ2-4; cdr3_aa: CASSQVGGRVDIQYF
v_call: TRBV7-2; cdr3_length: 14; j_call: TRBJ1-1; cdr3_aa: CASTPGGQKREAFF
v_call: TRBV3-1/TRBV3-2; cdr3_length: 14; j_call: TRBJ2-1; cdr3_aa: CASSQGRARNEQFF
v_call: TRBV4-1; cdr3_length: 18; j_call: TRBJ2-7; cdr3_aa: CASSQEMGAGLIPREQYF
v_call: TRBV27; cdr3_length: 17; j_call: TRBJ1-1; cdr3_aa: CASSPLDRGRGNTEAFF
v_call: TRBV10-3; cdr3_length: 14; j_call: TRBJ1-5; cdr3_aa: CATSSDRNNQPQHF
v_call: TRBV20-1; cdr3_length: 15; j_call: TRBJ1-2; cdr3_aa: CSASPGTGEGYGYTF
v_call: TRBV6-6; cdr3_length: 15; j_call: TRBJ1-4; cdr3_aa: CASSGQGATNEKLFF
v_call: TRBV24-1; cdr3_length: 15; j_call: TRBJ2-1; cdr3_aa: CATSAGTGSYNEQFF
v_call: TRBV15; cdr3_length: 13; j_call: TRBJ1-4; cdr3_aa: CATSREGREKLFF
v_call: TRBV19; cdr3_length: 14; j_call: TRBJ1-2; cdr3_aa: CASSDYRGKGGYTF
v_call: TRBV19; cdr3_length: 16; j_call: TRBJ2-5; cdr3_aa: CASSIVGGSGRETQYF
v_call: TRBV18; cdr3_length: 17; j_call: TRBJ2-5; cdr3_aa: CASSSRGRGTNQETQYF
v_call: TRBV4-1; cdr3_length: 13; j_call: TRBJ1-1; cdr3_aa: CASGKLQGPEAFF
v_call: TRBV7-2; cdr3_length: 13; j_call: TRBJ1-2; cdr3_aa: CASSKGSGYGYTF
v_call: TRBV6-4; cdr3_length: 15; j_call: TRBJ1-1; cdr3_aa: CASSANRDLNTEAFF
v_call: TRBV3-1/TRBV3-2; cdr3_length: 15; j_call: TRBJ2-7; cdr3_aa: CASSQVKTGGFEQYF
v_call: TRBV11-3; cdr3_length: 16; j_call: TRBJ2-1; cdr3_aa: CASSSRVAGGYNEQFF
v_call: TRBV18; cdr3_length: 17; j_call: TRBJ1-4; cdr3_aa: CASSPLPPRGEREKLFF
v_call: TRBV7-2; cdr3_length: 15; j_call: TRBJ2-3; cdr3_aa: CASSLGGQDTDTQYF
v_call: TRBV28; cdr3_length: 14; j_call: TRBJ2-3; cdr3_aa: CASSLRGAIGTQYF
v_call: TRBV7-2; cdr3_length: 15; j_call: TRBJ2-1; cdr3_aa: CASSRTRESYNEQFF
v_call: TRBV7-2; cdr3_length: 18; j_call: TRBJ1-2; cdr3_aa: CASSPRQGGGESNYGYTF
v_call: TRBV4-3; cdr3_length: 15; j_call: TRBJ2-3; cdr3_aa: CASSQETSDTDTQYF
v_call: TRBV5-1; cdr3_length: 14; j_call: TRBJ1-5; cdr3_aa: CASSSLGGNQPQHF
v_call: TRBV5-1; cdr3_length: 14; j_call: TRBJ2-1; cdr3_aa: CASSLGDRGNEQFF
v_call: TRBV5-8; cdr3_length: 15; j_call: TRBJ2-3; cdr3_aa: CASSLALANTDTQYF
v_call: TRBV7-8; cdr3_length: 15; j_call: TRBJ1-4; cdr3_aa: CASSLEGNTNEKLFF
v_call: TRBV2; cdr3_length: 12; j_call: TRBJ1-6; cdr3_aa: CASSVRGSPLHF
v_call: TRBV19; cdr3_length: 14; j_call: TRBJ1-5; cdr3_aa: CASSLGQGLQPQHF
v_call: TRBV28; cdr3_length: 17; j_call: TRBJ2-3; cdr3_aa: CASSLRLAGPYTDTQYF
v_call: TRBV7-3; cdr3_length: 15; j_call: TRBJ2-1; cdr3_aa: CASSTQDRSYNEQFF
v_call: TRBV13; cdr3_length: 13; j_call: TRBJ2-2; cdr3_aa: CASSFSGAGELFF
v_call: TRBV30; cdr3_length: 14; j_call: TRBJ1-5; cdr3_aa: CAWSRAGANQPQHF